The entry below describes one T cell receptor beta chain. The CDR3 runs 15 residues. V was shortened by 1 base and J by 4 bases, with 11 bases between the two germline ends. Germline V lookup: CDR1 LGHNA, CDR2 YNFKEQ. Original analysis: Estimation of nucleated cell counts was performed using reference gene primer amplification. Assay: immunoSEQ multiplex PCR; the TCRdb copy retains only in-frame clones and omits some. D and trimming come from the DNA, and the V and J calls and clone size come from that table. The table includes approximately 250,000 clones, 75% to 90% detected once. The sample belongs to a study of blood T cell repertoires in COVID-19. Study details: The origin of the acute and convalescent COVID-19 samples was the United States, Italy and Spain.

Recovered status in Cohort 3 required two negative PCRs, clearance, or symptom resolution. The source of this sequence is a woman between 25 and 40 years old who had recovered from COVID-19. This rearrangement joins TRBV4-2 to TRBJ1-5; D is perhaps TRBD1 (6 bases). Sequenced input: PBMCs or T cells enriched from blood (not recorded which). The CDR3 DNA follows: TGTGCCAGCAGCCAAGTTGTGGGGGCTAATCAGCCCCAGCATTTT. This gives the protein CASSQVVGANQPQHF.